The present T cell receptor beta chain was sequenced within a study of CD8+ T cells in alopecia areata. Across the study: Treated patients received oral tofacitinib, 5 to 10 mg twice daily. Study-wide results and caveats: Clonality exceeded that of normal scalp in lesional scalp, most notably in alopecia totalis/universalis.

Concerning this clone itself: The antigen remains undetermined.

After isolation, RNA underwent reverse transcription to generate cDNA as the sequencing template. Here immunoSEQ multiplex PCR was the method, and the copy in TCRdb shows in-frame clones only, minus some. The sample shows 110,000 to 150,000 clones, approximately 50% of them seen only once. Germline V gene data show CDR1 as SEHNR and CDR2 as FQNEAQ (reference sequence). There are 11 residues in the CDR3. Deletions cut 5 bases from V and 6 bases from J, with 7 bases between. This clonotype was obtained from a human donor with alopecia areata. The sample in question was CD4+ T cells sorted from blood, obtained at week 0. The chain recombines TRBV7-9 with TRBJ2-5; D is ambiguous. This chain's CDR3 is CASSPAQTQYF. CDR3 sequence (DNA): TGTGCCAGCAGCCCCGCACAGACCCAGTACTTC.